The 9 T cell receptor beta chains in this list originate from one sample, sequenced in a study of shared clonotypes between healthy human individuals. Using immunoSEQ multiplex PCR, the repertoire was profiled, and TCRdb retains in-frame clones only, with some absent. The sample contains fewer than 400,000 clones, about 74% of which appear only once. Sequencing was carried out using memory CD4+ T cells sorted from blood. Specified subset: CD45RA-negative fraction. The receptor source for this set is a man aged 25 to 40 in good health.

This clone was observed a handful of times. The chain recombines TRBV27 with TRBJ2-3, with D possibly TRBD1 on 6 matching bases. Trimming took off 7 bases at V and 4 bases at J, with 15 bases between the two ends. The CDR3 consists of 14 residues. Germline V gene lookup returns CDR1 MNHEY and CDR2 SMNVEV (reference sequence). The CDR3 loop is CASTVWGRSDTQYF. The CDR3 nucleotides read TGTGCCAGCACCGTGTGGGGGCGGTCAGATACGCAGTATTTT.

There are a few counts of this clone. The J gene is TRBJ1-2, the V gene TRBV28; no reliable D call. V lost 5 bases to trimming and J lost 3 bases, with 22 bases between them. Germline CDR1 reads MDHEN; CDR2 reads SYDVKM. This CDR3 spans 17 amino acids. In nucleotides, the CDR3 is TGTGCCAGCAGTCCACCAATCTTGGAAGGGCGCGACTATGGCTACACCTTC. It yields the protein CASSPPILEGRDYGYTF.

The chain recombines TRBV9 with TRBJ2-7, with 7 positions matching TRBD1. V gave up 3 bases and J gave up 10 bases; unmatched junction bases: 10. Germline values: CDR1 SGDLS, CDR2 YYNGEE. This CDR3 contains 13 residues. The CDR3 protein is CASSGPGQVQQYF. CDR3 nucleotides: TGTGCCAGCAGCGGTCCAGGACAGGTCCAACAGTACTTC.

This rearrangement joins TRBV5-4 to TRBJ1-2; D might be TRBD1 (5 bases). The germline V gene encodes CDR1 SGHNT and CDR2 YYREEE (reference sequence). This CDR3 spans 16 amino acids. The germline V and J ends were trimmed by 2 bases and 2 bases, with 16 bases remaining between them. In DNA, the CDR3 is TGTGCCAGCAGCTTACCCCCAGGGATCGGAAACTATGGCTACACCTTC. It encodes CASSLPPGIGNYGYTF.

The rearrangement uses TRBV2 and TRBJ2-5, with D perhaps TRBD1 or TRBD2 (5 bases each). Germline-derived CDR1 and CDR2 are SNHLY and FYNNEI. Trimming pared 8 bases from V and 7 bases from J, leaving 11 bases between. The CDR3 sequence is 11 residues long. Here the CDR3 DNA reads TGTGCCAGCCTGGGGGTTGGGACCCAGTACTTC. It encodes CASLGVGTQYF.

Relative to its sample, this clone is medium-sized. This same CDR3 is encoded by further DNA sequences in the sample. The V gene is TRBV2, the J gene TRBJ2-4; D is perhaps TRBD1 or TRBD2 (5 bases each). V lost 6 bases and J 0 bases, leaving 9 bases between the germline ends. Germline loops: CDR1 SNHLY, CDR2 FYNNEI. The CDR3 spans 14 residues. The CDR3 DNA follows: TGTGCCAGCAGCGGGACCGTAGCCAAAAACATTCAGTACTTC. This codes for CASSGTVAKNIQYF.

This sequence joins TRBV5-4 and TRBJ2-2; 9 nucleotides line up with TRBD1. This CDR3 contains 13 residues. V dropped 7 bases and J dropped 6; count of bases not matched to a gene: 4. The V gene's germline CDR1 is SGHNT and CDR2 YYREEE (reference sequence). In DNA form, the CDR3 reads TGTGCCAGCGGGACAGGGTCGGCCGGGGAGCTGTTTTTT. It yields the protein CASGTGSAGELFF.

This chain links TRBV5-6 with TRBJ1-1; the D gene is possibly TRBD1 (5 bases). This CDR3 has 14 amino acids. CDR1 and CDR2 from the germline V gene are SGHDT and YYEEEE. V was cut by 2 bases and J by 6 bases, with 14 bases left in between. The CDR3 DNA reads TGTGCCAGCAGCTTCTTCAGGTCGGGGGCTGAAGCTTTCTTT. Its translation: CASSFFRSGAEAFF.

CDR3 residues: CASSLAGGQHGYTF. In DNA form, the CDR3 reads TGTGCCAGCAGCTTGGCCGGGGGACAGCATGGCTACACCTTC. The V and J genes are TRBV5-4 and TRBJ1-2, with TRBD1 matching over 7 bases. With V trimmed by 0 bases and J by 6 bases, 5 bases remained unmatched. Germline CDR1 SGHNT, CDR2 YYREEE (reference sequence). This CDR3 region has 14 residues.